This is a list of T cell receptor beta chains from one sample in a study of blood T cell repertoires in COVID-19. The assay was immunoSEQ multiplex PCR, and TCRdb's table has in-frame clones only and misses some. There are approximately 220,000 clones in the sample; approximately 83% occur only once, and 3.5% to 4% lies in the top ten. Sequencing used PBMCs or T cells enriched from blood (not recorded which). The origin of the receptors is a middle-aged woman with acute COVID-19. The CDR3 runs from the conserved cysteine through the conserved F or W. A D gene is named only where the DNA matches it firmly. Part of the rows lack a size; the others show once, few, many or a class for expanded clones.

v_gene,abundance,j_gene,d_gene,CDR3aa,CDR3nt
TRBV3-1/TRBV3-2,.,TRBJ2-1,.,CASSQNGGISYNEQFF,TGTGCCAGCAGCCAAAATGGCGGGATCTCCTACAATGAGCAGTTCTTC
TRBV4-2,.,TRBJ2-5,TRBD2,CASSQGRAGGVQETQYF,TGTGCCAGCAGCCAAGGCCGAGCGGGAGGTGTACAAGAGACCCAGTACTTC
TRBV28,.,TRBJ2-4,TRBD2,CASSPSSTSGRFQYF,TGTGCCAGCAGCCCCTCTTCGACTAGCGGGAGGTTTCAGTACTTC
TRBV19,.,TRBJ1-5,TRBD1,CASINSRQGAVQPQHF,TGTGCCAGTATAAATTCACGACAGGGGGCGGTTCAGCCCCAGCATTTT
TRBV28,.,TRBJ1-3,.,CASSSSRGTIYF,TGTGCCAGCAGTTCATCCAGAGGCACCATATATTTT
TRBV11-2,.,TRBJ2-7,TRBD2,CASTLPGGYEQYF,TGTGCCAGCACCCTCCCGGGAGGATACGAGCAGTACTTC
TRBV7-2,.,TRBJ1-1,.,CASSLNMEDTEAFF,TGTGCCAGCAGCCTAAACATGGAGGACACTGAAGCTTTCTTT
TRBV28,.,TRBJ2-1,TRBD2,CASSGTSAYNEQFF,TGTGCCAGCAGTGGGACTAGCGCCTACAATGAGCAGTTCTTC
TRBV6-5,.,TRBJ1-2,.,CASRTGELGYTF,TGTGCCAGCAGGACGGGGGAACTCGGCTACACCTTC
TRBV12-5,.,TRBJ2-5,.,CASGLGAGETQYF,TGTGCTAGTGGTTTGGGGGCCGGAGAGACCCAGTACTTC
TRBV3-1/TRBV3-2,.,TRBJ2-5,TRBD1,CASSQDHRGQETQYF,TGTGCCAGCAGCCAAGATCACAGGGGCCAAGAGACCCAGTACTTC
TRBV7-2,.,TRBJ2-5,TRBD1,CASSLDVTGVQETQYF,TGTGCCAGCAGCTTAGATGTGACAGGGGTACAAGAGACCCAGTACTTC
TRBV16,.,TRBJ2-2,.,CASSQVGGANTGELFF,TGTGCCAGCAGCCAAGTCGGCGGGGCAAACACCGGGGAGCTGTTTTTT
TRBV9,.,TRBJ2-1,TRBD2,CASSEGTSVSSYNEQFF,TGTGCCAGCAGCGAGGGGACTAGCGTCAGCTCCTACAATGAGCAGTTCTTC
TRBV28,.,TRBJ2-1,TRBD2,CASRNSDSGSSRNEQFF,TGTGCCAGCAGAAATAGTGACAGCGGGAGTTCTAGGAATGAGCAGTTCTTC
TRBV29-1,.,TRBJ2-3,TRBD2,CSALSGSGTDTQYF,TGCAGCGCCCTTAGCGGGAGTGGGACAGATACGCAGTATTTT
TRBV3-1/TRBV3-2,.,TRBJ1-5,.,CASSQDGGNQPQHF,TGTGCCAGCAGCCAAGACGGGGGTAATCAGCCCCAGCATTTT
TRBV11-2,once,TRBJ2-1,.,CASSRVGYNEQFF,TGTGCCAGCAGCCGCGTTGGTTACAATGAGCAGTTCTTC
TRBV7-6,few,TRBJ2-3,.,CASSRQALSTDTQYF,TGTGCCAGCAGTCGACAGGCCCTAAGCACAGATACGCAGTATTTT
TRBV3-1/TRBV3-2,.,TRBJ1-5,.,CASSQLGNQPQHF,TGTGCCAGCAGCCAACTAGGAAATCAGCCCCAGCATTTT
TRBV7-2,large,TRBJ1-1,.,CASRPLRGTEAFF,TGTGCCAGCAGGCCGCTCCGGGGCACTGAAGCTTTCTTT
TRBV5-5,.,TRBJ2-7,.,CASSLVTGYYEQYF,TGTGCCAGCAGCTTGGTTACAGGGTACTACGAGCAGTACTTC
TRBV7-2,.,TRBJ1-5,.,CASSLGDTNQPQHF,TGTGCCAGCAGCTTGGGGGACACAAATCAGCCCCAGCATTTT
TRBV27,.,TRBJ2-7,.,CASSLSGGQEQYF,TGTGCCAGCAGTTTATCTGGTGGCCAAGAGCAGTACTTC
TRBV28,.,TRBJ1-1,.,CASTNVQNTEAFF,TGTGCCAGCACCAACGTACAGAACACTGAAGCTTTCTTT
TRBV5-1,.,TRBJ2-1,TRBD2,CASSLGGLASGEQFF,TGCGCCAGCAGCTTGGGGGGTTTGGCTAGCGGTGAGCAGTTCTTC
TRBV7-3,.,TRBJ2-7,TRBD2,CASSEGLAGPSYEQYF,TGTGCCAGCAGCGAGGGACTAGCGGGTCCTTCCTACGAGCAGTACTTC
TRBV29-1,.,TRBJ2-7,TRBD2,CSVLGLAGDYEQYF,TGCAGCGTTTTGGGACTAGCGGGGGACTACGAGCAGTACTTC
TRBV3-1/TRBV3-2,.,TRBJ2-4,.,CASSGQMLAKNIQYF,TGTGCCAGCAGCGGACAGATGCTAGCCAAAAACATTCAGTACTTC
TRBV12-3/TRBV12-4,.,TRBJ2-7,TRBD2,CASSFRDYYEQYF,TGTGCCAGCAGTTTCAGGGACTACTACGAGCAGTACTTC
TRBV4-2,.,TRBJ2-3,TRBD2,CASSQERGEGLTDTQYF,TGTGCCAGCAGCCAAGAGCGGGGGGAGGGCCTCACAGATACGCAGTATTTT
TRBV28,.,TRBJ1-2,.,CASSLTRTEGYTF,TGTGCCAGCAGCCTTACCCGAACAGAGGGCTACACCTTC
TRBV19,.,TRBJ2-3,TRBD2,CASSPGASGRRIDTQYF,TGTGCCAGTAGTCCGGGGGCTAGCGGGAGAAGGATAGATACGCAGTATTTT
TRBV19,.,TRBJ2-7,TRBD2,CASSAQLASTAYEQYF,TGTGCCAGTAGTGCTCAACTAGCGTCCACAGCCTACGAGCAGTACTTC
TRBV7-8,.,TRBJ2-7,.,CASSIGLAQREQYF,TGTGCCAGCAGCATCGGACTTGCACAGAGGGAGCAGTACTTC
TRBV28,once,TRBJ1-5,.,CASSLSGGSNQPQHF,TGTGCCAGCAGTTTATCTGGAGGGAGCAATCAGCCCCAGCATTTT
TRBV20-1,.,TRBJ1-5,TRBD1,CSASALQGAIGNQPQHF,TGCAGTGCTAGTGCCCTACAGGGGGCAATTGGTAATCAGCCCCAGCATTTT
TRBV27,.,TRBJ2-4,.,CASSPSLLAGAKNIQYF,TGTGCCAGCAGTCCCTCTCTTCTGGCGGGAGCCAAAAACATTCAGTACTTC
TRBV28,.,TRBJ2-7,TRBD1,CASSTGTGRNEQYF,TGTGCCAGCAGCACCGGGACAGGGAGGAACGAGCAGTACTTC
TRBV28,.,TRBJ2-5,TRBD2,CASSRTGRGGTQYF,TGTGCCAGCAGTCGGACTGGCCGCGGGGGGACCCAGTACTTC
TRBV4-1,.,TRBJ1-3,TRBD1,CASSQGTGTGNTIYF,TGCGCCAGCAGCCAAGGGACAGGGACGGGAAACACCATATATTTT
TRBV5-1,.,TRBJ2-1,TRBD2,CASSFVTSGINEQFF,TGCGCCAGCAGCTTTGTGACTAGCGGGATTAATGAGCAGTTCTTC
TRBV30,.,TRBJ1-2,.,CAWRLTGILGGYTF,TGTGCCTGGAGATTAACCGGGATTTTAGGTGGCTACACCTTC
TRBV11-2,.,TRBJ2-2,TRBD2,CASRPGITSGSLGTGELFF,TGTGCCAGCAGGCCCGGTATAACTAGCGGGAGCCTCGGCACCGGGGAGCTGTTTTTT
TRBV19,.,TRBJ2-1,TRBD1,CASSRRQGLDEQFF,TGTGCCAGTAGTCGACGACAGGGTCTCGATGAGCAGTTCTTC
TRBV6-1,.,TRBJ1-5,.,CASSERPGHSNQPQHF,TGTGCCAGCAGTGAGAGACCCGGACATAGCAATCAGCCCCAGCATTTT
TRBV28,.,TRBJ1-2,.,CASTQTELYGYTF,TGTGCCAGCACTCAGACAGAACTCTATGGCTACACCTTC
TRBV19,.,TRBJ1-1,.,CASKDSRLNTEAFF,TGTGCCAGTAAGGACAGTCGGTTGAACACTGAAGCTTTCTTT
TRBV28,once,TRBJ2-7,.,CASSLSSTYEQYF,TGTGCCAGCAGTTTATCGAGTACCTACGAGCAGTACTTC
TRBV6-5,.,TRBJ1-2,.,CASEPGFYGYTF,TGTGCCAGCGAACCGGGTTTCTATGGCTACACCTTC
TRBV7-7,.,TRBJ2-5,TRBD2,CASSFGTQGGSYQETQYF,TGTGCCAGCAGCTTTGGTACTCAGGGCGGGAGTTATCAAGAGACCCAGTACTTC
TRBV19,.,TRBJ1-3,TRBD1,CASSIADRYSGNTIYF,TGTGCCAGTAGTATAGCGGACAGGTACTCTGGAAACACCATATATTTT
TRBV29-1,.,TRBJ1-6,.,CSVGAGDNSPLHF,TGCAGCGTTGGGGCAGGGGATAATTCACCCCTCCACTTT
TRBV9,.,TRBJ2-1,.,CASSPTTPSYNEQFF,TGTGCCAGCAGCCCCACTACTCCCTCCTACAATGAGCAGTTCTTC
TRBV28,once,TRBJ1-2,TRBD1,CASSPKPTWTGTGVAYGYTF,TGTGCCAGCAGTCCTAAACCCACATGGACCGGGACAGGGGTCGCCTATGGCTACACCTTC
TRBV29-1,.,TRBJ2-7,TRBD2,CSVNTSGRDEQYF,TGCAGCGTTAACACTAGCGGGAGGGACGAGCAGTACTTC
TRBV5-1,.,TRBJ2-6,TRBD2,CASSSRPSSGLSSGANVLTF,TGCGCCAGCAGCTCCCGACCTTCTAGCGGCCTGTCGTCCGGGGCCAACGTCCTGACTTTC
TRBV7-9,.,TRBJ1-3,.,CASSPTGVSGNTIYF,TGTGCCAGCAGCCCCACAGGTGTCTCTGGAAACACCATATATTTT
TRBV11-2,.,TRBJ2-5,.,CASSLDQWVAEPQETQYF,TGTGCCAGCAGCTTAGATCAGTGGGTAGCGGAGCCGCAAGAGACCCAGTACTTC
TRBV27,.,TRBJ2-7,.,CASSLKGHSYEQYF,TGTGCCAGCAGCCTCAAAGGACATTCCTACGAGCAGTACTTC